A selection of T cell receptor beta chains follows, all from one sample in a study of Graves' ophthalmopathy and Graves' hyperthyroidism. From the multiplex PCR reads, TCRdb called clonotypes with MiXCR, one entry per CDR3 protein. The table lists 350,000 to 450,000 distinct CDR3 sequences, approximately 20% of them singletons, with around 1.5% in the top ten. Sequenced: peripheral blood. The receptors were gathered from a woman aged 18-30 years with Graves' ophthalmopathy. The CDR3 runs from the conserved cysteine through the conserved F or W. Fields, in order: D gene, J gene, clone size, V gene, CDR3 DNA, CDR3 protein. D genes are given only for firm matches. Rows may omit the clone size; those that give it use once, few, many or a size class.

d_gene: NA; j_gene: TRBJ1-1; abundance: many; v_gene: TRBV6-2/TRBV6-3; CDR3nt: TGTGCCAGCAGTTATCACCAGAGGGGCACTGAAGCTTTCTTT; CDR3aa: CASSYHQRGTEAFF
d_gene: NA; j_gene: TRBJ1-1; abundance: NA; v_gene: TRBV5-1; CDR3nt: TGCGCCAGCAGCCTTGGGAAGCAGGGGTGGACTGAAGCTTTCTTT; CDR3aa: CASSLGKQGWTEAFF
d_gene: TRBD1; j_gene: TRBJ1-2; abundance: NA; v_gene: TRBV9; CDR3nt: TGTGCCAGCAGCGTCCAACCGGGACAGGGGAACTATGGCTACACCTTC; CDR3aa: CASSVQPGQGNYGYTF
d_gene: NA; j_gene: TRBJ1-6; abundance: once; v_gene: TRBV5-1; CDR3nt: TGCGCCAGCAGCTTGCAAGGAGCTCGATCACCCCTCCACTTT; CDR3aa: CASSLQGARSPLHF
d_gene: TRBD1; j_gene: TRBJ1-2; abundance: many; v_gene: TRBV14; CDR3nt: TGTGCCAGCAGCCGCCGCGACAGGGGATTAGGCTACACCTTC; CDR3aa: CASSRRDRGLGYTF
d_gene: TRBD1; j_gene: TRBJ1-2; abundance: many; v_gene: TRBV20-1; CDR3nt: TGCAGTGCTTATCAGGGGGGAGCCTATGGCTACACCTTC; CDR3aa: CSAYQGGAYGYTF
d_gene: NA; j_gene: TRBJ2-6; abundance: many; v_gene: TRBV6-2/TRBV6-3; CDR3nt: TGTGCCAGCAGTTTTACACCGCTCGTCGTCCTGACTTTC; CDR3aa: CASSFTPLVVLTF
d_gene: NA; j_gene: TRBJ1-1; abundance: many; v_gene: TRBV12-3/TRBV12-4; CDR3nt: TGTGCCAGCAGCCCCCTCTGGGGCCTTCAAGCTTTCTTT; CDR3aa: CASSPLWGLQAFF
d_gene: NA; j_gene: TRBJ2-4; abundance: many; v_gene: TRBV18; CDR3nt: TGTGCCAGCTGTCAGGATTTGGCCAAAAACATTCAGTACTTC; CDR3aa: CASCQDLAKNIQYF
d_gene: TRBD1; j_gene: TRBJ2-7; abundance: NA; v_gene: TRBV6-1; CDR3nt: TGTGGGTCGGACAGGGGTTCCTACGAGCAGTACTTC; CDR3aa: CGSDRGSYEQYF
d_gene: NA; j_gene: TRBJ1-1; abundance: many; v_gene: TRBV7-8; CDR3nt: TGTGCCAGCAGGCCAACAGGGTTCATGAACACTGAAGCTTTCTTT; CDR3aa: CASRPTGFMNTEAFF
d_gene: TRBD1; j_gene: TRBJ1-6; abundance: many; v_gene: TRBV6-1; CDR3nt: TGTGCCAGCTATAAAATGACAGGGGAAAATTCACCCCTCCACTTT; CDR3aa: CASYKMTGENSPLHF
d_gene: NA; j_gene: TRBJ2-5; abundance: many; v_gene: TRBV18; CDR3nt: TGTGCCAGCTCACCAGCGGGGGCTGCTTGGAAGACCCAGTACTTC; CDR3aa: CASSPAGAAWKTQYF
d_gene: NA; j_gene: TRBJ1-3; abundance: many; v_gene: TRBV12-3/TRBV12-4; CDR3nt: TGTGCCAGCAGTCCCCTGACATGGGGGCGCGAAAACACCATATATTTT; CDR3aa: CASSPLTWGRENTIYF
d_gene: NA; j_gene: TRBJ1-2; abundance: many; v_gene: TRBV12-3/TRBV12-4; CDR3nt: TGTGCCAGCAGTTTTGGAGGGAATGGCTACACCTTC; CDR3aa: CASSFGGNGYTF
d_gene: NA; j_gene: TRBJ1-6; abundance: many; v_gene: TRBV4-3; CDR3nt: TGCGCCAGCAGCCAAGGGGTCAGGGGTAATTCACCCCTCCACTTT; CDR3aa: CASSQGVRGNSPLHF
d_gene: NA; j_gene: TRBJ2-5; abundance: many; v_gene: TRBV7-2; CDR3nt: TGTGCCAGCAGCCCGGATGACAGGACGCAAGAGACCCAGTACTTC; CDR3aa: CASSPDDRTQETQYF
d_gene: NA; j_gene: TRBJ2-5; abundance: few; v_gene: TRBV7-9; CDR3nt: TGTGCCAGCAGCTTAGCGCTAGGAGAAGAGACCCAGTACTTC; CDR3aa: CASSLALGEETQYF
d_gene: NA; j_gene: TRBJ2-4; abundance: many; v_gene: TRBV28; CDR3nt: TGTGCCAGCCTCTATCCGGGACTCAACATTCAGTACTTC; CDR3aa: CASLYPGLNIQYF
d_gene: TRBD2; j_gene: TRBJ2-2; abundance: many; v_gene: TRBV6-5; CDR3nt: TGTGCCAGCACCTTTGGCGGGAGGACCGGGGAGCTGTTTTTT; CDR3aa: CASTFGGRTGELFF
d_gene: NA; j_gene: TRBJ1-1; abundance: many; v_gene: TRBV6-5; CDR3nt: TGTGCCAACAGTTTTTTTATGGGAGGGGACATGAACACTGAAGCTTTCTTT; CDR3aa: CANSFFMGGDMNTEAFF
d_gene: NA; j_gene: TRBJ1-3; abundance: many; v_gene: TRBV19; CDR3nt: TGTGCCAGTAGCGGGAGGAGAACGTCTCCGAGAACCATATATTTT; CDR3aa: CASSGRRTSPRTIYF
d_gene: NA; j_gene: TRBJ1-3; abundance: many; v_gene: TRBV18; CDR3nt: TGTGCCAGCTCACCACCGGATCTCAGGACCTCTGGAAACACCATATATTTT; CDR3aa: CASSPPDLRTSGNTIYF
d_gene: NA; j_gene: TRBJ2-1; abundance: many; v_gene: TRBV9; CDR3nt: TGTGCCAGCAGCGTCAACAGGGCTTGGGATGAGCAGTTCTTC; CDR3aa: CASSVNRAWDEQFF
d_gene: NA; j_gene: TRBJ2-7; abundance: many; v_gene: TRBV10-3; CDR3nt: TGTGCCATCAGTGAGTCGGATTACGAGCAGTACTTC; CDR3aa: CAISESDYEQYF
d_gene: TRBD1; j_gene: TRBJ2-2; abundance: many; v_gene: TRBV24-1; CDR3nt: TGTGCCACCAGTGAAGACGGGACAGGGGGCGCGGACACCGGGGAGCTGTTTTTT; CDR3aa: CATSEDGTGGADTGELFF
d_gene: TRBD1; j_gene: TRBJ1-1; abundance: many; v_gene: TRBV5-1; CDR3nt: TGCGCCAGCAGCACAGGACAGGGGGCCACTGAAGCTTTCTTT; CDR3aa: CASSTGQGATEAFF
d_gene: NA; j_gene: TRBJ1-2; abundance: few; v_gene: TRBV4-1; CDR3nt: TGCGCCAGCAGCCAAGACGGTTTAAGCTATGGCTACACCTTC; CDR3aa: CASSQDGLSYGYTF
d_gene: NA; j_gene: TRBJ1-3; abundance: many; v_gene: TRBV11-2; CDR3nt: TGTGCCAGCAGCTTAGGGGACCGCTCTGGAAACACCATATATTTT; CDR3aa: CASSLGDRSGNTIYF
d_gene: TRBD1; j_gene: TRBJ1-1; abundance: many; v_gene: TRBV6-2/TRBV6-3; CDR3nt: TGTGCCAGCAGTTACTCGAGACAGGGGACCACTGAAGCTTTCTTT; CDR3aa: CASSYSRQGTTEAFF
d_gene: TRBD1; j_gene: TRBJ1-2; abundance: many; v_gene: TRBV28; CDR3nt: TGTGCCAGCAGTCCACGACAGGGAGCTGGTGGCTACACCTTC; CDR3aa: CASSPRQGAGGYTF
d_gene: NA; j_gene: TRBJ2-2; abundance: few; v_gene: TRBV5-6; CDR3nt: TGTGCCAGCAGCTTTATTAGTTCCCCGAACACCGGGGAGCTGTTTTTT; CDR3aa: CASSFISSPNTGELFF